This T cell receptor beta chain was profiled in a study of T cells after yellow fever vaccination (dated by TCRdb to between 2018 and 2021). For context, the study as a whole: The SMART-Seq v4 Ultra Low Input RNA kit was used to prepare libraries from fractions with low cell numbers. Bulk PBMC replicates and cell subsets were isolated from blood drawn at multiple timepoints before and after both primary and secondary immunization. To follow T-cell clones before and after both primary and booster YFV17D yellow fever vaccination, bulk TCR alpha and beta repertoires underwent longitudinal sequencing. Two healthy male donors, one aged 18 to 29 and one aged 30 to 40 years, made up the cohort. The full study reports these points: A small fraction of clonotypes appeared in both the CD4 and CD8 compartments, likely as a result of convergent recombination. Only two donors were included in the study, so the extent to which the findings can be generalized is limited. Compared with the primary T-cell response, the secondary T-cell response was faster but weaker, reaching its peak on day 5 rather than on day 15. Most clones expanded after primary vaccination were re-detected after the booster (almost 97% of CD4 and roughly 87% of CD8), suggesting broad memory maintenance. Computational filtering was needed because FACS-sorted repertoires could contain abundant contaminating clonotypes from the bulk population.

Sequencing relied on an Illumina NovaSeq 6000. Synthesis of TCR cDNA relied on 5'RACE template switching, a step that introduced a universal primer site along with unique molecular identifiers. Priming for cDNA synthesis came from both the TCR alpha and TCR beta constant segments. Library amplification involved two PCR steps, and the second step added sample barcodes and sequencing adapters. Sequencing of libraries was performed on Illumina HiSeq 2500 (2x100 bp) or NovaSeq (2x150 bp). On the study's bioinformatics: MIGEC handled demultiplexing of reads and collapsing into UMI consensus sequences, while MiXCR performed V(D)J alignment. Vaccine-responding clonotypes were identified with edgeR using replicate PBMC samples, with FDR below 0.01 and a log2 fold change above 5 up to day 15 being required. Each bulk clonotype was labeled CD4 or CD8 based on which sequenced repertoire, CD4 or CD8, contained the clonotype at higher abundance. TCRdb reprocessed the public reads (quality trimming at Q25 with fastp, clone calling with MiXCR) and kept in-frame beta chains. A single entry per CDR3 protein holds the most common genes and DNA from its merged rows. The V and J calls were determined by TCRdb, not by the authors. The sample table holds under 200,000 distinct CDR3 sequences, of which approximately 11% were seen once. The ten most abundant clones make up 35% to 40% of the sample.

The junction carries 13 bases between V and J, which are trimmed by 6 bases and 5 bases respectively. The CDR3 contains 13 residues, cysteine and phenylalanine counted. The CDR3 DNA has 39 bases and is translated from base 1. Per the germline V gene, MNHNS is the CDR1 and SASEGT is the CDR2. According to the study, the label for this sample's treatment or condition signals: live attenuated yellow fever vaccine strain. PBMCs were isolated from peripheral blood using a standard Ficoll-Paque protocol. Dynabeads CD4 and CD8 positive selection kits were used to isolate CD4 and CD8 T-cell fractions. RNA was extracted with TriZol from bulk PBMCs, CD4 and CD8 fractions, and dextramer-positive and dextramer-negative fractions. As to this clonotype: No antigen is known for it. Base-call qualities are not available, and no considerably larger clone is one nucleotide away.

The source of this sequence is a man aged 18 to 29 who received the YFV17D yellow fever vaccine. The material was CD8+ T cells sorted from PBMCs, obtained 15 days after the yellow fever booster vaccination. The sequence links TRBV6-1 to TRBJ1-1; the D gene cannot be named for sure. In nucleotides, the sequence is TGTGCCAGCAGGGCGGAACCTCAGACTGAAGCTTTCTTT. It codes for CASRAEPQTEAFF.